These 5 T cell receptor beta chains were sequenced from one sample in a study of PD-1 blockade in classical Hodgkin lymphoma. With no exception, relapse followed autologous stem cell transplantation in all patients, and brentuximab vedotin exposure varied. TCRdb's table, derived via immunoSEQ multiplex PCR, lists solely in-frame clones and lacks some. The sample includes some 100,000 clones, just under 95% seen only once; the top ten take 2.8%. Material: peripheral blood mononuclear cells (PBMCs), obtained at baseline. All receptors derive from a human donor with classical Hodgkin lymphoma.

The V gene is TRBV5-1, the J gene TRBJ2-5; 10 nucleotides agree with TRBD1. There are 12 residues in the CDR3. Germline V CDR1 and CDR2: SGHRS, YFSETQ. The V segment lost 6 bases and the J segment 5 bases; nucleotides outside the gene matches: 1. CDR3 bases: TGCGCCAGCAAGGACAGGGGGGAGACCCAGTACTTC. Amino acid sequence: CASKDRGETQYF.

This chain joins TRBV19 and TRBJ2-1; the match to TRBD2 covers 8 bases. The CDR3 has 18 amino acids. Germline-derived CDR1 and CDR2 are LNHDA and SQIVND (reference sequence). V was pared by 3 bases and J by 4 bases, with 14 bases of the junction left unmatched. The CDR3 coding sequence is TGTGCCAGTAGTATTGAATTTGGAACTAGCGGACCGTACAATGAGCAGTTCTTC. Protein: CASSIEFGTSGPYNEQFF.

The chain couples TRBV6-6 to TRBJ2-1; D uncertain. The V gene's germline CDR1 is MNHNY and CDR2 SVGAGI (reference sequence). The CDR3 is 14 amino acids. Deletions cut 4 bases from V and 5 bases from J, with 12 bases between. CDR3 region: CASSSETLHNEQFF. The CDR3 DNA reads TGTGCCAGCAGTTCCGAAACCCTACACAATGAGCAGTTCTTC.

CDR3 in DNA: TGCGCCAGCAGCCCACTAGCGGGAGGATACTACGAGCAGTACTTC. It codes for CASSPLAGGYYEQYF. The chain joins TRBV5-1 to TRBJ2-7, with 12 bases aligning to TRBD2. CDR3 length equals 15 residues. V shed 4 bases and J 3 bases; nucleotides not matched to a gene: 5. Per germline, CDR1 SGHRS and CDR2 YFSETQ.

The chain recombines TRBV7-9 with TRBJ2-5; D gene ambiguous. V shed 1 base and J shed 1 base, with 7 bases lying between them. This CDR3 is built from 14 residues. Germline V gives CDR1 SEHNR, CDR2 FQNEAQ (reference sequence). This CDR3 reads CASSLVSTQETQYF. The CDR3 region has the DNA TGTGCCAGCAGCTTAGTGAGTACCCAAGAGACCCAGTACTTC.